Below, 32 T cell receptor beta chains from the same sample are listed, as sequenced in a study of cytomegalovirus exposure and HLA in healthy donors. PCR employed 60 Vbeta and 13 Jbeta primers. Method: immunoSEQ multiplex PCR; TCRdb's copy keeps in-frame clones and lacks some. This table holds 150,000 to 200,000 clones, 75% to 90% found once. The sample was PBMCs. The source is a girl under 18 in good health and CMV-seropositive.

Only one count was recorded for this clone. The chain carries TRBV27 and TRBJ1-1; D unresolved. V gave up 8 bases and J gave up 10 bases, with 14 bases separating them. Looked up from germline, CDR1 is MNHEY and CDR2 is SMNVEV (reference sequence). The CDR3 is 11 amino acids. The CDR3 coding sequence is TGTGCCAGCGGGGTTAAGCGGGGAGCTTTCTTT. This gives the protein CASGVKRGAFF.

The chain is built from TRBV30 and TRBJ2-5, with D unresolved. This CDR3 comprises 12 residues. V lost 0 bases and J lost 5, with 7 bases in between. Germline values: CDR1 GTSNPN, CDR2 SVGIG (reference sequence). This CDR3 reads CAWSVQSETQYF. CDR3 coding DNA: TGTGCCTGGAGTGTACAGTCGGAGACCCAGTACTTC.

The chain recombines TRBV7-9 with TRBJ2-3; unclear D gene. V was pared by 1 base and J by 0 bases, with 5 bases between. Germline V CDR1 and CDR2: SEHNR, FQNEAQ (reference sequence). The CDR3 sequence is 14 residues long. This CDR3 reads CASSLGTSTDTQYF. As DNA, the CDR3 is TGTGCCAGCAGCTTAGGTACTAGCACAGATACGCAGTATTTT.

The chain carries TRBV18 and TRBJ2-7; D is perhaps TRBD2 (5 bases). The V and J ends lost 6 bases and 5 bases respectively, with 17 bases between them. The CDR3 spans 14 residues. Germline CDR1 KGHSH, CDR2 LQKENI. The CDR3 loop is CASSPGLDSNEQYF. In DNA form, the CDR3 reads TGTGCCAGCTCCCCCGGACTGGATTCCAACGAGCAGTACTTC.

The genes are TRBV10-2 and TRBJ2-7, with 7 bases that match TRBD2. CDR1 and CDR2 (germline): WSHSY, SAAADI. The CDR3 spans 15 residues. The V segment lost 0 bases and the J segment 6 bases; nucleotides outside the gene matches: 8. In nucleotides, the CDR3 is TGCGCCAGCAGTGAGTCCCGGACTAGACCTATCGAGCAGTACTTC. Encoded protein: CASSESRTRPIEQYF.

This clone was counted only a few times. This chain connects TRBV19 to TRBJ2-7; D not resolved. V was clipped by 4 bases and J by 2 bases, with 9 bases between them. CDR3 size: 13 residues. In germline, CDR1 is LNHDA, CDR2 SQIVND (reference sequence). The CDR3 DNA sequence: TGTGCCAGTAGTACCACCTTAGCCTACGAGCAGTACTTC. Encoded protein: CASSTTLAYEQYF.

The chain is built from TRBV5-4 and TRBJ2-5; 14 bases match TRBD2. The CDR3 is made up of 16 amino acids. The germline gives CDR1 SGHNT, CDR2 YYREEE (reference sequence). Losses at the gene ends were 3 bases for V and 7 bases for J; bases not matched to a gene: 8. The CDR3 loop reads CASSSGTSGSRGTQYF. CDR3 DNA sequence: TGTGCCAGCAGCTCTGGGACTAGCGGGAGTAGAGGGACCCAGTACTTC.

The genes are TRBV6-5 and TRBJ2-3, with TRBD2 matching 10 bases. CDR3 length: 13 residues. V trimming: 8 bases; J trimming: 4 bases; junction bases outside the gene matches: 3. Germline V gives CDR1 MNHEY, CDR2 SVGAGI. CDR3 protein: CASEGLASDTQYF. CDR3 coding DNA: TGTGCCAGCGAGGGACTAGCGTCAGATACGCAGTATTTT.

The CDR3 DNA sequence: TGCGCCAGCAGCTTTAGTGGAACTACAAGCTCCTACGAGCAGTACTTC. Translating it yields CASSFSGTTSSYEQYF. This chain connects TRBV5-1 to TRBJ2-7; D not resolved. The CDR3 length is 16 residues. The V end was cut by 2 bases, the J end by 0 bases, with 15 bases between. Germline CDR1 and CDR2: SGHRS and YFSETQ.

The chain has TRBV30 and TRBJ1-3; D not resolved. The V gene lost 2 bases and the J gene lost 4 bases, with 12 bases spanning the gap. Per the germline V gene, CDR1 is GTSNPN and CDR2 is SVGIG (reference sequence). This CDR3 has 14 amino acids. CDR3 DNA: TGTGCCTGGAGTCGAGGAGGGTCCGGAAACACCATATATTTT. It encodes CAWSRGGSGNTIYF.

This rearrangement joins TRBV10-1 to TRBJ2-7; 8 nucleotides align to TRBD1. The V segment lost 4 bases and the J segment 2 bases; nucleotides outside the gene matches: 7. The CDR3 is 15 amino acids. CDR1 is WNHNN and CDR2 is SYGVQD in the germline V gene (reference sequence). The CDR3 loop reads CASSGPGTGPYEQYF. CDR3 DNA sequence: TGCGCCAGCAGTGGGCCGGGGACAGGCCCCTACGAGCAGTACTTC.

This chain links TRBV7-9 with TRBJ2-1, with 14 bases fitting TRBD2. Germline values: CDR1 SEHNR, CDR2 FQNEAQ (reference sequence). Germline trimming cut 3 bases from V and 7 bases from J; bases unmatched to any gene: 2. CDR3 size: 15 residues. The CDR3 loop is CASSFGTSGGNEQFF. Written as DNA, the CDR3 is TGTGCCAGCAGCTTCGGGACTAGCGGGGGAAATGAGCAGTTCTTC.

The chain recombines TRBV6-7 with TRBJ2-5; D may be TRBD1 (5 bases). TRBV6-7 qualifies as an ORF whose function is uncertain. The V and J ends lost 0 bases and 12 bases respectively, with 14 bases between them. The CDR3 is made up of 13 amino acids. CDR3 region: CASSYSLGSREYF. CDR3 bases: TGTGCCAGCAGTTACTCGTTAGGGTCCAGGGAGTACTTC.

The rearrangement links TRBV5-4 to TRBJ2-3, with 9 nucleotides matching TRBD1. Germline-derived CDR1 and CDR2 are SGHNT and YYREEE (reference sequence). After removal of 2 bases from V and 2 bases from J, the junction contained 3 bases not matched to a gene. This CDR3 contains 15 residues. The CDR3 loop reads CASSLGTGFTDTQYF. CDR3 DNA: TGTGCCAGCAGCTTAGGGACAGGGTTCACAGATACGCAGTATTTT. The full variable domain, rest sourced from reference TRBV5-4 and TRBJ2-3, is ETGVTQSPTHLIKTRGQQVTLRCSSQSGHNTVSWYQQALGQGPQFIFQYYREEENGRGNFPPRFSGLQFPNYSSELNVNALELDDSALYLCASSLGTGFTDTQYFGPGTRLTVL.

The gene calls are TRBV6-1 and TRBJ2-1; weak D call: TRBD2 (7 bases). This CDR3 is built from 17 residues. Trimming shortened V by 4 bases and J by 6 bases, and 22 bases separated the two germline ends. Per the germline V gene, CDR1 is MNHNS and CDR2 is SASEGT. CDR3 nucleotide sequence: TGTGCCAGCAGTGCATCTGGGAGGGGGAGGGCGGGCAATGAGCAGTTCTTC. It is translated as CASSASGRGRAGNEQFF.

The chain employs TRBV30 and TRBJ2-2; D perhaps matches TRBD2 (6 bases). Between the trimmed V and J ends, which lost 4 bases and 1 base, there was a span of 7 bases. The germline gives CDR1 GTSNPN, CDR2 SVGIG (reference sequence). The CDR3 is 13 amino acids. The CDR3 coding sequence is TGTGCCTGGACTAGCGAGAACACCGGGGAGCTGTTTTTT. It translates to CAWTSENTGELFF.

The rearrangement uses TRBV4-1 and TRBJ2-5; 14 nucleotides line up with TRBD2. The CDR3 loop spans 16 amino acids. The J segment lost 4 bases and the V segment lost 4 bases, leaving 5 bases of the junction unmatched. CDR1 and CDR2 from the germline V gene are MGHRA and YSYEKL. CDR3: CASSRGTSGRGETQYF. In DNA, the CDR3 is TGCGCCAGCAGCCGGGGGACTAGCGGGAGAGGAGAGACCCAGTACTTC.

The chain has TRBV10-3 and TRBJ1-5; D is possibly TRBD1 (6 bases). The CDR3 has 13 amino acids. Trimming pared 7 bases from V and 2 bases from J, leaving 9 bases between. Per germline, CDR1 ENHRY and CDR2 SYGVKD. CDR3 nucleotide sequence: TGTGCCATCAAGGGGGTCGGCAATCAGCCCCAGCATTTT. It yields the protein CAIKGVGNQPQHF.

The chain has TRBV6-5 and TRBJ2-1, with D possibly TRBD2 on 6 matching bases. This CDR3 has 13 residues. Germline V gene data show CDR1 as MNHEY and CDR2 as SVGAGI. V was pared by 6 bases and J by 14 bases, with 20 bases between. CDR3 protein: CASSRGTVEGEFF. The CDR3 nucleotides are TGTGCCAGCAGCCGCGGGACGGTGGAAGGGGAGTTCTTC.

The chain employs TRBV7-2 and TRBJ2-5; 12 bases match TRBD2. Germline assignment: CDR1 SGHTA and CDR2 FQGNSA. J lost 2 bases, V lost 5 bases, and 12 bases had no gene match. The CDR3 totals 18 residues. The CDR3 is CASSIRLAGGPGQETQYF. The CDR3 bases are TGTGCCAGCAGCATCCGGCTAGCGGGAGGGCCGGGGCAAGAGACCCAGTACTTC.

The J gene is TRBJ2-7, the V gene TRBV2, with D uncertain. The CDR3 has 12 amino acids. V was clipped by 7 bases and J by 0 bases, with 7 bases between them. Germline CDR1 SNHLY, CDR2 FYNNEI. The DNA for the CDR3 is TGTGCCAGCAAGGCAGGCTCCTACGAGCAGTACTTC. Protein product: CASKAGSYEQYF.

The chain links TRBV30 to TRBJ2-5; weak D call: TRBD2 (5 bases). The CDR3 has 13 residues. Germline CDR1 is GTSNPN and CDR2 is SVGIG (reference sequence). V was shortened by 5 bases and J by 4 bases, with 14 bases between the two germline ends. The CDR3 protein is CAWARGLPETQYF. CDR3 nucleotides: TGTGCCTGGGCCCGAGGACTCCCAGAGACCCAGTACTTC.

This rearrangement joins TRBV4-2 to TRBJ2-2; TRBD2 agrees at 9 bases. CDR3 length: 18 residues. Germline V CDR1 and CDR2: LGHNA, YNFKEQ. Unmatched junction bases numbered 11, after V lost 0 bases and J lost 6 bases. Here the CDR3 DNA reads TGTGCCAGCAGCCAAGACGCCGGGACTAGCTTATTCGCCGGGGAGCTGTTTTTT. Its protein product is CASSQDAGTSLFAGELFF.

CDR3 in DNA: TGCGCCAGCAGCTTGGAATTTCAGGGGCCGTCTAACTATGGCTACACCTTC. Amino acids: CASSLEFQGPSNYGYTF. V and J are TRBV5-1 and TRBJ1-2; D may be TRBD1 (6 bases). This CDR3 comprises 17 residues. V was cut by 0 bases and J by 0 bases, with 15 bases left in between. Germline V gene lookup returns CDR1 SGHRS and CDR2 YFSETQ.

The chain is built from TRBV7-2 and TRBJ1-5; the D gene is possibly TRBD1 (6 bases). V was trimmed by 3 bases and J by 6 bases, leaving 9 bases between them. CDR1 and CDR2 from the germline V gene are SGHTA and FQGNSA. CDR3 size: 13 residues. The CDR3 protein is CASSLRGGQPQHF. CDR3 DNA sequence: TGTGCCAGCAGCTTGAGGGGGGGTCAGCCCCAGCATTTT.

The CDR3 here is CASRATSGRSDTQYF. CDR3 coding DNA: TGTGCCAGCAGAGCCACTAGCGGGAGATCAGATACGCAGTATTTT. The rearrangement links TRBV7-3 to TRBJ2-3, with TRBD2 identical over 11 bases. The germline V gene has CDR1 SGHTA and CDR2 FQGTGA. The junction had 6 bases not matched to a gene; V was cut back by 6 bases and J by 4 bases. The CDR3 runs 15 residues.

The rearrangement joins TRBV19 to TRBJ2-6; 9 nucleotides align to TRBD1. This CDR3 has 20 amino acids. The V gene's germline CDR1 is LNHDA and CDR2 SQIVND (reference sequence). V trimming: 5 bases; J trimming: 0 bases; junction bases outside the gene matches: 14. CDR3 bases: TGTGCCAGTAGTCCCCGCGTTGGAACAGGGGGCCGCTCTGGGGCCAACGTCCTGACTTTC. Its translation: CASSPRVGTGGRSGANVLTF.

The chain uses TRBV30 and TRBJ2-1; no clear D. From germline, CDR1 is GTSNPN and CDR2 SVGIG (reference sequence). The CDR3 has 16 residues. V lost 2 bases and J lost 0, with 14 bases in between. The CDR3 loop is CAWSTRPDGSYNEQFF. The CDR3 DNA reads TGTGCCTGGAGTACGCGGCCTGACGGCTCCTACAATGAGCAGTTCTTC. Full variable domain (remainder filled in from reference TRBV30 and TRBJ2-1): SQTIHQWPATLVQPVGSPLSLECTVEGTSNPNLYWYRQAAGRGLQLLFYSVGIGQISSEVPQNLSASRPQDRQFILSSKKLLLSDSGFYLCAWSTRPDGSYNEQFFGPGTRLTVL.

The rearrangement links TRBV27 to TRBJ2-3; 8 bases align to TRBD1. The V gene's germline CDR1 is MNHEY and CDR2 SMNVEV (reference sequence). There are 13 residues in the CDR3. With 6 bases clipped from V and 1 base from J, the junction kept 0 bases outside the gene matches. The CDR3 loop reads CASRDRGTDTQYF. For the CDR3, the DNA is TGTGCCAGCAGGGACAGGGGCACAGATACGCAGTATTTT.

This rearrangement joins TRBV30 to TRBJ1-1; D is possibly TRBD1 (5 bases). CDR3 length: 14 amino acids. The V gene's germline CDR1 is GTSNPN and CDR2 SVGIG (reference sequence). The ends were cut back, 0 bases at V and 2 bases at J, with 10 bases in the middle. This CDR3 reads CAWSVRQLNTEAFF. The CDR3 nucleotides read TGTGCCTGGAGTGTACGACAGCTTAACACTGAAGCTTTCTTT.

This sequence joins TRBV4-1 and TRBJ2-1, with D maybe TRBD2 (5 bases). Germline V gives CDR1 MGHRA, CDR2 YSYEKL. Trimming removed 5 bases from V and 0 bases from J, with 11 bases in between. This CDR3 has 15 amino acids. The CDR3 spells CASSDEGASYNEQFF. DNA of the CDR3: TGCGCCAGCAGCGACGAGGGCGCCTCCTACAATGAGCAGTTCTTC.

The V call is TRBV11-2, the J call TRBJ2-3, with TRBD2 matching over 10 bases. Germline V gives CDR1 SGHAT, CDR2 FQNNGV. This CDR3 region has 15 residues. V shed 4 bases and J 10 bases; nucleotides not matched to a gene: 11. The DNA of the CDR3 is TGTGCCAGCAGCTCCAGGGAGCGGGAGGGCCCGGCGCAGTATTTT. It encodes CASSSREREGPAQYF.